This TCR beta chain was captured in a study of shared clonotypes between healthy human individuals (dated by TCRdb to 2018 to 2021). General notes on the study: The cohort included a few men and a couple of women between 18 and 49 years of age. Blood TCR repertoires of five healthy adults were deeply sequenced to estimate repertoire size and the extent of clonotype sharing between individuals. Per donor, leukapheresis produced somewhere between about 0.94 and 9.5 billion PBMCs. Different laboratories and diverse techniques were used to prepare libraries and sequence TCR repertoires, to increase sequencing depth and limit assay-specific biases. For each donor, CD4 naive and CD4 memory were each run on three plates, CD8 naive on two plates, and CD8 memory on one plate. Study-wide conclusions, independent of this receptor: Even with the large sequencing depth, rarefaction of the sorted-subset datasets indicated that sequencing was incomplete. Compared with non-shared clonotypes, clonotypes shared by all four sorted-subset donors had higher generation probabilities. Sampling was restricted to blood, and TCR repertoires in tissue are likely to differ from TCR repertoires in blood. Pairwise subsampling indicated that sequencing depth was expected to affect the degree of clonotype sharing among donors. When several donors were compared, the shared fraction of clonotypes was about 5% for naive CD4, 3.5% for naive CD8, 2% to 2.5% for memory CD4, and 0.35% to 0.4% for memory CD8. The genetic and exposure-history diversity represented was limited by the small number of donors. Naive subsets generally had larger estimated clonotype richness than memory subsets.

Deletion took 4 bases off V and 5 bases off J, with a span of 15 bases between the germline ends. The germline V gene provides CDR1 SGHDT and CDR2 YYEEEE. There are 15 amino acids in the CDR3, from cysteine to phenylalanine inclusive. Kept here is only the CDR3 DNA, which spans 45 bases and is read in frame from base 1. CD8 naive samples consisted of CD45RO-negative cells that were positively selected for CCR7, yielding a CD45RA+CCR7+ population without TemRA cells. The donors were healthy, HIV-negative adults with no recently reported acute infections or vaccinations. Only Caucasian adults living in Nashville, Tennessee, USA were represented among the donors. Blood was collected by leukapheresis, and PBMCs were isolated by Ficoll-Histopaque density gradient centrifugation and then cryopreserved in liquid nitrogen vapor phase. Analytical flow cytometry was used to check the purity and quantity of every magnetically sorted T cell population. Genomic DNA was isolated from every sorted fraction and measured by UV absorbance on a Nanodrop 2000c.

A remark on this clone: Which antigen it targets is not known. No base qualities exist here, and no much larger clone lies one base off it.

TCR CDR3 regions were amplified from genomic DNA by multiplex PCR using the deep immunoSEQ assay. Genomic DNA extracted from each cell subset was distributed evenly over all wells of several immunoSEQ 96-well plates, and each plate served as one replicate. For sorted subsets, each replicate PCR was loaded with 200 ng genomic DNA, equivalent to some 27,000 T cell genomes. The purified libraries were quantified using a Qubit 3.0 fluorometer, sized with a Bioanalyzer 2100, and then quantified again using the KAPA Library Quantification kit. Every immunoSEQ 96-well plate was sequenced on a dedicated single-read 150-cycle Illumina NextSeq 550 flow cell. In the source study's methods: Because only junctional sequences without quality scores were contained in the immunoSEQ output, filtering matching that applied to full-length reads could not be performed. Sequences were annotated with PyIR, a Python wrapper for IgBLAST v1.9, using IMGT germline references to assign V/J genes and CDR3. Any read was removed if the V/J assignment was weak (E-value above 1e-6), the CDR3 was missing, or the read contained stop codons, out-of-frame junctions, or ambiguous translated residues. V3J clonotypes were defined by identical inferred V gene, J gene, and CDR3 amino acid sequence. To compute the percentage overlap between repertoires, the number of shared unique clonotypes was divided by the size of the smaller repertoire. Richness of each repertoire was evaluated using RTK rarefaction, the Chao1 estimator, and Recon v2.1 estimates of unobserved clonotypes. OLGA was used to compute generation probabilities for all TCRbeta clonotypes that the gDNA method yielded from a handful of donors. TCRdb mirrors the immuneACCESS table, restricted to in-frame sequences. Some clones are absent from its copies; in checked studies, under half trace to an unresolved V gene, and the reason for the others is unknown. That table furnishes V, J and clone size, whereas the DNA furnished D and trimming. The sample records over 2,000,000 clones, 93% of which are singletons. The ten largest clones represent under 2% of the sample.

This receptor was obtained from a man aged 18 to 35 in good health. Some clones in this sample may be carry-over from other donors' samples. Recombination joined TRBV5-6 with TRBJ2-2; the D gene is perhaps TRBD1, from 6 matching bases. The sample taken for sequencing was naive CD8+ T cells from PBMCs. The cell subset or site label, as the study defines it: CD45RA+CCR7+. In nucleotide form, the sequence is TGTGCCAGCAGCCGTCAGGGGCTCCCTACCGGGGAGCTGTTTTTT. Translated, this gives CASSRQGLPTGELFF.